This T cell receptor beta chain was captured in a study of T cells in narcolepsy. On the study more broadly: Patients with NT1 or NT2 and healthy control donors were enrolled. General study points: Comparing one patient's CSF and blood CD4+ clonotypes highlighted HCRT- and TRIB2-specific autoreactive clonotypes. Autoreactive clonotypes reportedly recurred in blood of same and different patients, not controls.

V lost 5 bases, J lost 9 bases, and 11 bases lay in between. CDR1 and CDR2 (germline): MNHEY, SMNVEV (reference sequence). This CDR3 contains 12 residues. Worth noting for this clone: Its antigen is still unknown.

Some clones are missing from TCRdb's copy, which holds only in-frame ones; the method was immunoSEQ multiplex PCR. Here the sample spans about 32,000 clones, less than 90% being singletons. The sample was memory (CD45RA-) CD4+ T cells from blood. V usage is TRBV27 and J usage is TRBJ1-5; D is ambiguous. The clonotype was recovered from a human donor in good health. CDR3 in DNA: TGTGCCAGCAGTGAGACTTTGGGGCCCCAGCATTTT. This codes for CASSETLGPQHF.